The sequence of this T cell receptor (beta chain) was determined in a study of blood T cell repertoires in COVID-19. Source study methods: Counts of nucleated cells, estimated from reference gene primer amplification, were obtained. Measured with immunoSEQ multiplex PCR; TCRdb has only the in-frame clones, and not every one. The V and J calls and the clone size are those of that table, but D and trimming were determined from the DNA. The sample consists of 110,000 to 150,000 clones, less than 85% of them appearing once. CDR1 LNHDA and CDR2 SQIVND come from the germline V gene (reference sequence). Losses at the gene ends were 2 bases for V and 4 bases for J; bases not matched to a gene: 6. CDR3 length equals 16 residues.

The TCR comes from a woman older than 75 in a cohort sampled during active or convalescent COVID-19. The sample comprised peripheral blood. The chain uses TRBV19 and TRBJ2-5; 11 positions agree with TRBD2. The CDR3: CASSIRSGLAVETQYF. CDR3 bases: TGTGCCAGTAGTATACGTTCGGGACTAGCGGTAGAGACCCAGTACTTC.